What follows is one TCR beta chain and its context. Antigen: not known. The junction and the germline gene differ at one end; a read error may be behind it. The sample comes from a study of blood T cells in healthy people across ages. The study's findings and limits: Per million T cells, TCR beta diversity dropped roughly linearly as age increased. The CMV status of each donor remained undetermined, and this could have confounded shifts in expanded clonotypes.

Then a second PCR, running roughly 6 to 12 cycles, was carried out with a sample-barcoded 5' primer and a J-beta primer mix. TCRdb called the 5' RACE reads again in MiXCR, with one record for every CDR3 protein. Seen here are 550,000 to 750,000 distinct CDR3 sequences, roughly 21% observed once, and the top ten hold roughly 3.9%. The CDR3 has 15 amino acids. CDR1 and CDR2 (germline): SGHDN, FVKESK. Source material: blood. The chain is built from TRBV14 and TRBJ2-7; 8 bases map to TRBD2. The receptor was isolated from a man between 70 and 80 years old in good health. The CDR3 DNA reads TGTGCCAGCACGCCCCGGCTAGCGGGTTCAGAGGAGCAGTGCTTC. This codes for CASTPRLAGSEEQCF.